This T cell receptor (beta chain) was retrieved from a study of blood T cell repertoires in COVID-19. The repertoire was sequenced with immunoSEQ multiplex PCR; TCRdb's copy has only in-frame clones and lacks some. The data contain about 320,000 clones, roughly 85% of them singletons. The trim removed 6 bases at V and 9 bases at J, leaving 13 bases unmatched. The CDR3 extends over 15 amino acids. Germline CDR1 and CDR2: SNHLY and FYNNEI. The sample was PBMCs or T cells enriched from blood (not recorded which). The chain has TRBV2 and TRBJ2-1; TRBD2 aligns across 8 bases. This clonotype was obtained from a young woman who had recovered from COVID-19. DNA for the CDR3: TGTGCCAGCAGACCCCCAGGCGGGGGGTTAGCTGAGCAGTTCTTC. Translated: CASRPPGGGLAEQFF.